The rows below give T cell receptor beta chains drawn from one sample of a study of blood T cell repertoires in COVID-19. Sequenced by immunoSEQ multiplex PCR; TCRdb stores in-frame clones only, minus some. The profile shows about 350,000 clones, about 90% of them singletons. Material for sequencing was PBMCs or T cells enriched from blood (not recorded which). Source of these receptors: a woman under 40 who had recovered from COVID-19. Each CDR3 is given with its conserved first and last residue. A D gene is named only where the DNA matches it firmly. Size values are once, few and many counts, or a class for expanded clones, and some rows have none.

CDR3	DNA	V	J	size	D
CASSWAGQSGYEQYF	TGCGCCAGCAGCTGGGCGGGACAGTCGGGATACGAGCAGTACTTC	TRBV5-1	TRBJ2-7	.	.
CASSLEVGGQGPEAFF	TGCGCCAGCAGCTTGGAAGTCGGGGGACAGGGCCCCGAAGCTTTCTTT	TRBV5-1	TRBJ1-1	.	TRBD1
CASKFGADQETQYF	TGTGCCAGCAAGTTCGGAGCGGACCAAGAGACCCAGTACTTC	TRBV7-9	TRBJ2-5	.	.
CASSLSGGQPQHF	TGTGCCAGCAGCTTGTCAGGGGGGCAGCCCCAGCATTTT	TRBV5-8	TRBJ1-5	.	TRBD1
CASSLVVGVMNTEAFF	TGTGCCAGCAGCTTAGTTGTGGGCGTCATGAACACTGAAGCTTTCTTT	TRBV7-8	TRBJ1-1	.	.
CASTFRQGAYEPLHF	TGTGCCAGCACTTTTCGACAGGGGGCTTATGAACCCCTCCACTTT	TRBV27	TRBJ1-6	few	TRBD1
CASSRRTGVEETQYF	TGTGCCAGCAGCCGACGCACAGGGGTCGAAGAGACCCAGTACTTC	TRBV4-2	TRBJ2-5	.	TRBD1
CASSENRASHEKLFF	TGTGCCAGTAGCGAAAACAGGGCCTCTCATGAAAAACTGTTTTTT	TRBV19	TRBJ1-4	.	.
CASSVRTGGYQETQYF	TGTGCCAGCAGCGTCCGGACAGGCGGGTACCAAGAGACCCAGTACTTC	TRBV5-6	TRBJ2-5	.	TRBD1
CASSLGGGPSGTGELFF	TGTGCCAGCAGCTTAGGCGGGGGACCTTCGGGAACCGGGGAGCTGTTTTTT	TRBV7-8	TRBJ2-2	few	TRBD2
CASTEAGGSYNEQFF	TGTGCCAGCACTGAAGCGGGGGGGTCCTACAATGAGCAGTTCTTC	TRBV28	TRBJ2-1	once	TRBD2
CSVEDLATGESDTQYF	TGCAGCGTTGAAGATTTGGCGACAGGGGAGTCAGATACGCAGTATTTT	TRBV29-1	TRBJ2-3	.	TRBD1
CASRSGAGTEAFF	TGTGCCAGCAGGAGCGGGGCCGGCACTGAAGCTTTCTTT	TRBV28	TRBJ1-1	.	.
CASRDRDWVFQETQYF	TGTGCCAGCAGGGACAGGGATTGGGTTTTTCAAGAGACCCAGTACTTC	TRBV2	TRBJ2-5	.	TRBD1
CASSEESPNYGYTF	TGTGCCAGCAGTGAAGAGAGCCCGAACTATGGCTACACCTTC	TRBV2	TRBJ1-2	many	.
CASSSHMNTEAFF	TGTGCCAGCAGCTCGCACATGAACACTGAAGCTTTCTTT	TRBV7-2	TRBJ1-1	.	.
CASSPDRVPPLHF	TGTGCCAGCAGCCCGGACAGGGTTCCACCCCTCCACTTT	TRBV3-1/TRBV3-2	TRBJ1-6	.	TRBD1
CASSPLRGFEAFF	TGTGCCAGCAGCCCCTTACGGGGATTTGAAGCTTTCTTT	TRBV9	TRBJ1-1	.	.
CASSARRERRDTQYF	TGTGCCAGCAGCGCCCGGCGGGAGAGGAGAGATACGCAGTATTTT	TRBV9	TRBJ2-3	many	TRBD2
CASSLFSGGTSYEQYF	TGTGCCAGCAGTTTATTTAGCGGGGGGACTTCCTACGAGCAGTACTTC	TRBV28	TRBJ2-7	.	TRBD2
CASRTQGSNSPLHF	TGTGCCAGCAGGACCCAGGGTAGTAATTCACCCCTCCACTTT	TRBV6-5	TRBJ1-6	.	.
CASSQSKTGYQPQHF	TGTGCCAGCAGCCAATCGAAGACAGGGTATCAGCCCCAGCATTTT	TRBV16	TRBJ1-5	.	TRBD1
CSVTGTGSYNEQFF	TGCAGCGTAACCGGGACAGGTTCATACAATGAGCAGTTCTTC	TRBV29-1	TRBJ2-1	.	TRBD1
CASSQDLGLAGGKGELFF	TGCGCCAGCAGCCAAGATCTGGGACTAGCGGGGGGGAAAGGGGAGCTGTTTTTT	TRBV4-3	TRBJ2-2	.	TRBD2
CASSYNGLDSGNTIYF	TGTGCCAGCAGTTATAATGGACTGGACTCTGGAAACACCATATATTTT	TRBV6-5	TRBJ1-3	.	.
CASSLGGQPAGPQHF	TGTGCCAGCAGCTTAGGAGGACAGCCCGCGGGGCCCCAGCATTTT	TRBV7-2	TRBJ1-5	.	.
CASSPGYGNTIYF	TGTGCCAGCAGCCCCGGTTACGGGAACACCATATATTTT	TRBV7-8	TRBJ1-3	once	.
CASSLVQSWSEQYF	TGTGCCAGCAGCTTGGTTCAGTCTTGGTCCGAGCAGTACTTC	TRBV5-8	TRBJ2-7	.	.
CAKPGHGIYSGNTIYF	TGTGCCAAGCCAGGTCACGGGATCTACTCTGGAAACACCATATATTTT	TRBV24-1	TRBJ1-3	.	.
CASSLLIAASGQGWDTQYF	TGTGCCAGCAGTTTATTAATCGCGGCTTCGGGACAGGGATGGGATACGCAGTATTTT	TRBV27	TRBJ2-3	.	TRBD1
CASSPGQVNYGYTF	TGCGCCAGCAGCCCAGGACAGGTGAACTATGGCTACACCTTC	TRBV4-3	TRBJ1-2	.	TRBD1
CASMEGRGPNQPQHF	TGTGCCAGCATGGAGGGTCGGGGCCCAAATCAGCCCCAGCATTTT	TRBV6-5	TRBJ1-5	.	.
CASSPSTGKSTEAFF	TGTGCCAGCAGCCCTAGCACAGGGAAAAGCACTGAAGCTTTCTTT	TRBV11-3	TRBJ1-1	.	.
CASSVLQEAFF	TGTGCCAGCAGTGTCTTACAGGAGGCTTTCTTT	TRBV2	TRBJ1-1	.	.
CASSPGTGRIEQYF	TGTGCCAGCTCACCGGGGACAGGGCGTATCGAGCAGTACTTC	TRBV18	TRBJ2-7	.	TRBD1
CASSQDGVSDTIYF	TGCGCCAGCAGCCAAGATGGAGTTTCGGACACCATATATTTT	TRBV4-3	TRBJ1-3	.	.
CASSERLAGVTGELFF	TGTGCCAGCAGTGAAAGGCTAGCGGGGGTCACCGGGGAGCTGTTTTTT	TRBV6-1	TRBJ2-2	few	TRBD2
CASSAQGHTEAFF	TGTGCCAGTAGCGCCCAGGGCCACACTGAAGCTTTCTTT	TRBV19	TRBJ1-1	.	.
CASSFQSDTSTDTQYF	TGTGCCAGCAGCTTTCAGAGCGATACTAGCACAGATACGCAGTATTTT	TRBV13	TRBJ2-3	.	.
CASSQFGVDYGYTF	TGTGCCAGCAGCCAATTCGGGGTGGACTATGGCTACACCTTC	TRBV4-2	TRBJ1-2	few	.
CASSLKGRRETQYF	TGTGCCAGCAGTTTGAAGGGGCGGAGAGAGACCCAGTACTTC	TRBV27	TRBJ2-5	.	.
CASSLQAGELFF	TGTGCCAGTAGTCTGCAGGCCGGGGAGCTGTTTTTT	TRBV19	TRBJ2-2	few	.
CASSLGGGNGYTF	TGTGCCAGCAGTTTAGGGGGGGGTAATGGCTACACCTTC	TRBV12-3/TRBV12-4	TRBJ1-2	.	.
CASSLRQANTEAFF	TGTGCCAGCAGCTTAAGACAGGCCAACACTGAAGCTTTCTTT	TRBV7-2	TRBJ1-1	.	.
CASSHRQGVGGNTIYF	TGTGCCAGCAGCCATAGACAGGGAGTAGGTGGAAACACCATATATTTT	TRBV14	TRBJ1-3	.	TRBD1
CATSRRGGGDTDTQYF	TGTGCCACCAGCAGGCGGGGGGGCGGGGACACAGATACGCAGTATTTT	TRBV15	TRBJ2-3	.	TRBD2
CAVEAGQGNTIYF	TGTGCCGTAGAGGCAGGGCAAGGAAACACCATATATTTT	TRBV28	TRBJ1-3	.	.
CASSQGDGLGGTEAFF	TGCGCCAGCAGCCAAGGGGATGGCCTGGGGGGCACTGAAGCTTTCTTT	TRBV4-3	TRBJ1-1	.	.
CASSHAGSGYTF	TGTGCCAGCAGCCACGCGGGGAGCGGCTACACCTTC	TRBV7-9	TRBJ1-2	.	.
CASSFGGGTDTQYF	TGTGCCAGCAGCTTCGGGGGGGGCACAGATACGCAGTATTTT	TRBV7-2	TRBJ2-3	.	TRBD2
CASNSGGNTIYF	TGTGCCAGCAACTCTGGTGGAAACACCATATATTTT	TRBV12-3/TRBV12-4	TRBJ1-3	few	.
CASSAPGLLNTEAFF	TGTGCCAGTAGTGCCCCGGGACTGTTGAACACTGAAGCTTTCTTT	TRBV19	TRBJ1-1	.	.
CAISDIGGTYEQYF	TGTGCCATCAGTGATATCGGGGGGACCTACGAGCAGTACTTC	TRBV10-3	TRBJ2-7	.	TRBD2
CASSPENSGFYEQYF	TGTGCCAGCAGCCCGGAAAACTCAGGGTTCTACGAGCAGTACTTC	TRBV5-5	TRBJ2-7	.	.
CASSRGTDLNTEAFF	TGTGCCAGCAGCCGGGGGACAGATTTGAACACTGAAGCTTTCTTT	TRBV5-4	TRBJ1-1	.	TRBD1
CAGNRDRYSPLHF	TGTGCCGGCAACCGGGACAGATACTCACCCCTCCACTTT	TRBV6-5	TRBJ1-6	.	TRBD1
CAWSPGQYFLKEQYF	TGTGCCTGGAGCCCTGGACAGTACTTTCTTAAGGAGCAGTACTTC	TRBV30	TRBJ2-7	.	.
CASSPGIRGETQYF	TGTGCCAGCAGCCCAGGCATAAGGGGAGAGACCCAGTACTTC	TRBV11-2	TRBJ2-5	.	.